A selection of T cell receptor beta chains follows, all from one sample in a study of OX40 agonist ivuxolimab in advanced cancers. This table comes from immunoSEQ multiplex PCR, and its TCRdb copy is limited to in-frame clones, with some not included. The data show roughly 66,000 clones, with roughly nine tenths seen just once and about 1.3% held by the top ten. Sample: CD4+ or CD8+ T cells sorted from blood, taken in a trial of the OX40 agonist ivuxolimab. These receptors all come from an adult with an advanced solid tumor such as melanoma, head and neck, liver or kidney cancer. The CDR3 runs from the conserved cysteine through the conserved F or W. Each record gives: J gene, clone size, V gene, D gene, CDR3 protein, CDR3 DNA. D genes are given only for firm matches. A clone size is listed for some rows: how often the clone was seen (once, few, many), or a class if it is expanded.

TRBJ2-2 . TRBV9 . CASSVVNGELFF TGTGCCAGCAGCGTAGTCAACGGGGAGCTGTTTTTT
TRBJ1-1 . TRBV11-2 . CASSRGETEAFF TGTGCCAGCAGCAGGGGTGAGACTGAAGCTTTCTTT
TRBJ2-1 . TRBV7-3 TRBD1 CASSLKGDRDLNEQFF TGTGCCAGCAGCTTAAAGGGGGACAGGGACCTCAATGAGCAGTTCTTC
TRBJ2-5 . TRBV7-2 . CASSLVRGLGETQYF TGTGCCAGCAGCTTAGTACGGGGGCTCGGGGAGACCCAGTACTTC
TRBJ1-2 . TRBV5-1 . CASSLDTGGYTF TGCGCCAGCAGCTTGGATACGGGGGGCTACACCTTC
TRBJ2-2 . TRBV7-9 . CASSLGSWAGELFF TGTGCCAGCAGCTTAGGGTCGTGGGCCGGGGAGCTGTTTTTT
TRBJ1-5 . TRBV6-6 TRBD1 CASRDDRASWPQHF TGTGCCAGCAGGGACGACAGGGCCTCGTGGCCCCAGCATTTT
TRBJ2-6 . TRBV29-1 . CSVVGGANVLTF TGCAGCGTGGTCGGGGGGGCCAACGTCCTGACTTTC
TRBJ2-6 . TRBV5-1 TRBD1 CASEPGQGSPGANVLTF TGCGCCAGCGAGCCGGGACAGGGGTCACCTGGGGCCAACGTCCTGACTTTC
TRBJ1-3 once TRBV5-6 . CASSLGTAGNTIYF TGTGCCAGCAGCTTGGGAACGGCTGGAAACACCATATATTTT
TRBJ2-5 once TRBV7-3 . CASSLMIQETQYF TGTGCCAGCAGCTTGATGATTCAAGAGACCCAGTACTTC
TRBJ2-7 . TRBV5-4 . CASSLGSGTKSPYEQYF TGTGCCAGCAGCTTGGGTTCAGGGACCAAATCCCCCTACGAGCAGTACTTC
TRBJ1-6 . TRBV5-5 . CASRGTGPYNSPLHF TGTGCCAGCCGAGGAACGGGGCCCTATAATTCACCCCTCCACTTT
TRBJ1-6 . TRBV27 . CASRGGRGNSPLHF TGTGCCAGCAGAGGAGGGCGGGGTAATTCACCCCTCCACTTT
TRBJ2-7 . TRBV6-5 . CASSPLGATSYEQYF TGTGCCAGCAGTCCCCTCGGGGCTACCTCCTACGAGCAGTACTTC
TRBJ1-1 . TRBV9 TRBD1 CASSVGGGGYMNTEAFF TGTGCCAGCAGCGTAGGGGGAGGGGGCTACATGAACACTGAAGCTTTCTTT
TRBJ1-1 . TRBV6-5 . CASSPGETSEAFF TGTGCCAGCAGTCCCGGAGAAACCTCTGAAGCTTTCTTT
TRBJ2-2 . TRBV19 TRBD1 CASSIDRGRGTGELFF TGTGCCAGTAGTATAGATCGGGGCAGGGGGACCGGGGAGCTGTTTTTT
TRBJ2-5 . TRBV9 . CASSGGGQPWETQYF TGTGCCAGCAGCGGAGGGGGACAACCCTGGGAGACCCAGTACTTC
TRBJ2-5 . TRBV11-2 . CASSWGRSQETQYF TGTGCCAGCAGCTGGGGACGGAGCCAAGAGACCCAGTACTTC
TRBJ1-1 . TRBV23-1 . CASSQRRRNMNTEAFF TGCGCCAGCAGTCAAAGAAGACGCAATATGAACACTGAAGCTTTCTTT
TRBJ1-5 . TRBV30 TRBD1 CAWSDRRGPGQPQHF TGTGCCTGGAGTGACCGCAGGGGGCCTGGGCAGCCCCAGCATTTT
TRBJ2-2 . TRBV5-1 . CASSVDYQTGELFF TGCGCCAGCAGCGTAGACTACCAAACCGGGGAGCTGTTTTTT
TRBJ2-5 . TRBV10-3 . CATGTVTPETQYF TGTGCCACAGGGACCGTTACACCAGAGACCCAGTACTTC
TRBJ2-4 . TRBV27 TRBD1 CASRSSGQGNIQYF TGTGCCAGCAGGTCCTCTGGACAGGGCAACATTCAGTACTTC
TRBJ2-1 . TRBV10-1 . CASSESGGLYNEQFF TGCGCCAGCAGTGAGTCCGGGGGGCTCTACAATGAGCAGTTCTTC
TRBJ1-1 . TRBV28 . CASSLRGWYSEAFF TGTGCCAGCAGTTTACGGGGGTGGTACTCCGAAGCTTTCTTT
TRBJ1-1 . TRBV7-9 TRBD1 CASSLLQGTEAFF TGTGCCAGCAGCCTATTACAGGGGACTGAAGCTTTCTTT
TRBJ2-3 . TRBV2 TRBD2 CASSEYSGVVPQYF TGTGCCAGCAGTGAATATAGCGGGGTGGTTCCGCAGTATTTT